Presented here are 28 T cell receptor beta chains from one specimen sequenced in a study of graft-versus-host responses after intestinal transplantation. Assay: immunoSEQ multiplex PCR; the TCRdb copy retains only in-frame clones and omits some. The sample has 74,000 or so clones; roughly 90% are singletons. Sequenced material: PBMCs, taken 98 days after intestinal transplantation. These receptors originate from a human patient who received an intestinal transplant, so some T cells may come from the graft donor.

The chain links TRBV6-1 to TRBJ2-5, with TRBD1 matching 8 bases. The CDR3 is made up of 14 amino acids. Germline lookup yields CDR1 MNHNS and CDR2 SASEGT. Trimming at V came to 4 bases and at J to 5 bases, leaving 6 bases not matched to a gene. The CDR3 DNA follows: TGTGCCAGCAGTGCCGGACAGGGCGGGGAGACCCAGTACTTC. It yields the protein CASSAGQGGETQYF.

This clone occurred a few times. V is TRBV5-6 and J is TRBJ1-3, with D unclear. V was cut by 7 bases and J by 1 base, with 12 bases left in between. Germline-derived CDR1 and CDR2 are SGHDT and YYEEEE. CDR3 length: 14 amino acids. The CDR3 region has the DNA TGTGCCAGCCGCTCCCAAGGATCTGGAAACACCATATATTTT. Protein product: CASRSQGSGNTIYF.

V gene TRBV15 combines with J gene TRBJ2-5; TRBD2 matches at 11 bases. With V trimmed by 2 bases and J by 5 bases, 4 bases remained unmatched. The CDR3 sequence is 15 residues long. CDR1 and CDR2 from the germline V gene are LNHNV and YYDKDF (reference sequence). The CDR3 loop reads CATSRLAGGVETQYF. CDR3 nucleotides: TGTGCCACCAGCAGACTAGCGGGAGGTGTGGAGACCCAGTACTTC.

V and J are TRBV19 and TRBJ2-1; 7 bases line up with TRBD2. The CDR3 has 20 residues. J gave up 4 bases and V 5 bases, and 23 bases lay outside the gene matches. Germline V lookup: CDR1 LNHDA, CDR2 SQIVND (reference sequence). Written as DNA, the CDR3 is TGTGCCAGTAGTCAGGGACTATTCGGGAGCAAAGGAATTTCTTACAATGAGCAGTTCTTC. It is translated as CASSQGLFGSKGISYNEQFF.

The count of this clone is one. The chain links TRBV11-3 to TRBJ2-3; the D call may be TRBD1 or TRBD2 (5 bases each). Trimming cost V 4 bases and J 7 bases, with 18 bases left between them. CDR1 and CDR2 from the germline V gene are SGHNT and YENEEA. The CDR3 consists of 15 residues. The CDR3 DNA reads TGTGCCAGCAGCTCGAGGGACGTGCTCGTCCATACGCAGTATTTT. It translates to CASSSRDVLVHTQYF.

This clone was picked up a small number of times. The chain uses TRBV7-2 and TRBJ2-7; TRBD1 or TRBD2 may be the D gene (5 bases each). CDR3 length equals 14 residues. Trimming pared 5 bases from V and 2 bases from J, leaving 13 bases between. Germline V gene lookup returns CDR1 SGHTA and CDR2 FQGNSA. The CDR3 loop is CASSAGTVPYEQYF. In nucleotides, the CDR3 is TGTGCCAGCAGCGCCGGGACGGTCCCCTACGAGCAGTACTTC.

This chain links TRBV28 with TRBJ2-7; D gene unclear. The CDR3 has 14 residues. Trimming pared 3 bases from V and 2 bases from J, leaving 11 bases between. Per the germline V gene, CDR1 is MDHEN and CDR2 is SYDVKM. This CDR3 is CASSLQGFTYEQYF. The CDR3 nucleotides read TGTGCCAGCAGTTTGCAAGGATTTACCTACGAGCAGTACTTC.

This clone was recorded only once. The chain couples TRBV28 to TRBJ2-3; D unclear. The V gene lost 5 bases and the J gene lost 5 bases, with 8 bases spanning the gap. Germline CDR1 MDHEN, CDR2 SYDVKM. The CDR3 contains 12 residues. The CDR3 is CASSIPRDTQYF. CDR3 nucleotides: TGTGCCAGCAGTATCCCTCGAGATACGCAGTATTTT.

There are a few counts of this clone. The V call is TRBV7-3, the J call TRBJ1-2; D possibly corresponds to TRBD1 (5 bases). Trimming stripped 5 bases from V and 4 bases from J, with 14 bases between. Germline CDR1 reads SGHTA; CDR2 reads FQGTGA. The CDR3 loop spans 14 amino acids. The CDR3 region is CASSEGPLGYGYTF. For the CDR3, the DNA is TGTGCCAGCAGCGAGGGACCCCTCGGCTATGGCTACACCTTC.

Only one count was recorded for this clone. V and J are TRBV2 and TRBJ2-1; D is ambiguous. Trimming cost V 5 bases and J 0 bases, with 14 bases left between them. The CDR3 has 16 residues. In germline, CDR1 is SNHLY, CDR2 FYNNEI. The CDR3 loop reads CASSPLRLFSYNEQFF. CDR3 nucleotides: TGTGCCAGCAGTCCTCTCAGGCTATTCTCCTACAATGAGCAGTTCTTC.

This CDR3 is CASSETGFQPQHF. For the CDR3, the DNA is TGTGCCAGCAGTGAGACAGGGTTTCAGCCCCAGCATTTT. The rearrangement uses TRBV6-5 and TRBJ1-5; 7 bases align to TRBD1. The junction had 4 bases not matched to a gene; V was cut back by 5 bases and J by 6 bases. The V gene's germline CDR1 is MNHEY and CDR2 SVGAGI. CDR3 length: 13 amino acids.

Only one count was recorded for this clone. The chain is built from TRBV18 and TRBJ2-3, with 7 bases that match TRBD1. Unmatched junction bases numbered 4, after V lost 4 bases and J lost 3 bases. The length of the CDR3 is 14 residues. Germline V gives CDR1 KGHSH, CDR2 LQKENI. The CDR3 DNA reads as TGTGCCAGCTCACTCCGGGACAGAACAGATACGCAGTATTTT. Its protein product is CASSLRDRTDTQYF.

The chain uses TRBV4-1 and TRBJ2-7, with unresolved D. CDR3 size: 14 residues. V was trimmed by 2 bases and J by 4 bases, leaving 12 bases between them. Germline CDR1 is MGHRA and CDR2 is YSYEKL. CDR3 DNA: TGCGCCAGCAGCCAAATCGGGCAGGCGTACGAGCAGTACTTC. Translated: CASSQIGQAYEQYF.

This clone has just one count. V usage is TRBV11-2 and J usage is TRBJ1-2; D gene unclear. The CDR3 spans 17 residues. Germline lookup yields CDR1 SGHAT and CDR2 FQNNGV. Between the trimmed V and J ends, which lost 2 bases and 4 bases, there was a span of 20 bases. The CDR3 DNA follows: TGTGCCAGCAGCTTATTTCTACCCAGCACTGCTCTCTATGGCTACACCTTC. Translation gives CASSLFLPSTALYGYTF.

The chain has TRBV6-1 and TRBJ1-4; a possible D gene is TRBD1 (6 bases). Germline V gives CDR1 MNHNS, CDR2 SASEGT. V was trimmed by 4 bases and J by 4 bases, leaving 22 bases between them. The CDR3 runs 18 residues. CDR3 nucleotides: TGTGCCAGCAGTGGCGGACAGATAGCCGCCCCTTTTAATGAAAAACTGTTTTTT. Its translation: CASSGGQIAAPFNEKLFF.

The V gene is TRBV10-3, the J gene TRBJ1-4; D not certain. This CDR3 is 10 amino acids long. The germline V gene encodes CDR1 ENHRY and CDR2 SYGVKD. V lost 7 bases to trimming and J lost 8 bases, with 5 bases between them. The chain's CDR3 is CAIIIEKLFF. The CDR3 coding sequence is TGTGCCATCATCATAGAAAAACTGTTTTTT.

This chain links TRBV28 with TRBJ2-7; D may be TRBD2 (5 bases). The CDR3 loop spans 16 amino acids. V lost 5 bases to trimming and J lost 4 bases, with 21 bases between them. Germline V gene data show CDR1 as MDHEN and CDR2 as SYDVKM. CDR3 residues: CASSLHPPEASYEQYF. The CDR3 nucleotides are TGTGCCAGCAGTCTACACCCTCCGGAGGCGTCTTACGAGCAGTACTTC.

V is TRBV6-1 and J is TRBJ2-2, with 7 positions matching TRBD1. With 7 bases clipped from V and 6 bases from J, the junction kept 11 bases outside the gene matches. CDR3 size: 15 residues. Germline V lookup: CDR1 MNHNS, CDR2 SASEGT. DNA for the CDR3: TGTGCCAGCACTGGACAGGATTTTGTTTCCGGGGAGCTGTTTTTT. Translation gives CASTGQDFVSGELFF.

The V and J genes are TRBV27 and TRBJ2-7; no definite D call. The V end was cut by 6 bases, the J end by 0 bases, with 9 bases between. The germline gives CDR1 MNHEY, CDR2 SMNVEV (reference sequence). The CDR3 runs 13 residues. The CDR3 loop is CASRPGGSYEQYF. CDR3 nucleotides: TGTGCCAGCAGACCGGGTGGCTCCTACGAGCAGTACTTC.

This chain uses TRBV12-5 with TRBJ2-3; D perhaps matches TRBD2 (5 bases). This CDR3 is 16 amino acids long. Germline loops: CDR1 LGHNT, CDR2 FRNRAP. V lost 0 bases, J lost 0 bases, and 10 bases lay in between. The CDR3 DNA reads TGTGCTAGTGGTTTGGTACGGGGAGTTAGCACAGATACGCAGTATTTT. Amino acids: CASGLVRGVSTDTQYF.

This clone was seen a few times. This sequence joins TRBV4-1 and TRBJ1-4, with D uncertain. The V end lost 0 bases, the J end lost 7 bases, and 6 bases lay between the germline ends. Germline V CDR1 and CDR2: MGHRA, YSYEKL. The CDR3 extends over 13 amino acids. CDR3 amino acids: CASSQDRAEKLFF. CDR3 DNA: TGCGCCAGCAGCCAAGATAGGGCTGAAAAACTGTTTTTT.

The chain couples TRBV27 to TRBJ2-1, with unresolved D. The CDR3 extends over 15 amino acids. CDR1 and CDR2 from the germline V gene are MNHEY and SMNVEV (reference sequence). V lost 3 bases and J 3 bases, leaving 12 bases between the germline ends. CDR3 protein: CASSLAGRNYNEQFF. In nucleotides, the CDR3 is TGTGCCAGCAGTTTGGCCGGACGAAACTACAATGAGCAGTTCTTC.

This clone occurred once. DNA of the CDR3: TGCAGCGTCGCGGCGACAGGGAGTCTCTACGAGCAGTACTTC. This codes for CSVAATGSLYEQYF. The rearrangement joins TRBV29-1 to TRBJ2-7, with 7 nucleotides matching TRBD1. The CDR3 extends over 14 amino acids. Germline CDR1 and CDR2: SQVTM and ANQGSEA. With 6 bases clipped from V and 3 bases from J, the junction kept 11 bases outside the gene matches.

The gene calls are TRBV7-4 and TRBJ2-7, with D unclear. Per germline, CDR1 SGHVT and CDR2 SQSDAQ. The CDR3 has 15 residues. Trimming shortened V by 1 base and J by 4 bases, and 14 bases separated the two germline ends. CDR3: CASSLGRLPNYEQYF. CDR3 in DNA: TGTGCCAGCAGCTTAGGCCGGCTCCCAAATTACGAGCAGTACTTC.

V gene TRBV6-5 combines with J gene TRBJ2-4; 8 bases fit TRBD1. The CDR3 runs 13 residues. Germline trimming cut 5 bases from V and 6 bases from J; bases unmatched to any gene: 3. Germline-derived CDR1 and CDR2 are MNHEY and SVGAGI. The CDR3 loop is CASSGQGPNIQYF. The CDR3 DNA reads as TGTGCCAGCAGTGGACAGGGTCCAAACATTCAGTACTTC.

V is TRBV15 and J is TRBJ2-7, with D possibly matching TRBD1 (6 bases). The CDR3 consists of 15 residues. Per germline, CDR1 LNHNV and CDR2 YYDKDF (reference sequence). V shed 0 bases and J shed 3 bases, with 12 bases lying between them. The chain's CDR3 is CATSRDPGHSYEQYF. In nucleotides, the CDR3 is TGTGCCACCAGCAGAGACCCGGGACATAGCTACGAGCAGTACTTC.

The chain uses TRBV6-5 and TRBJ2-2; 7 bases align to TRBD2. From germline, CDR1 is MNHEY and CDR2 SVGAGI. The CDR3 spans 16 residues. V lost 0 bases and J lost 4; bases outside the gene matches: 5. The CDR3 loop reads CASSYSSGLFTGELFF. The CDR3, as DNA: TGTGCCAGCAGTTACTCCTCGGGACTATTCACCGGGGAGCTGTTTTTT.

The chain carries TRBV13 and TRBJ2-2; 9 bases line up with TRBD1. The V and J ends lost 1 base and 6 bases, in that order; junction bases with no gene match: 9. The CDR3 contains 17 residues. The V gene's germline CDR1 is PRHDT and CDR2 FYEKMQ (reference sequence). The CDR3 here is CASSLASGTGHPGELFF. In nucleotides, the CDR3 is TGTGCCAGCAGCTTAGCTTCCGGGACAGGGCACCCCGGGGAGCTGTTTTTT.